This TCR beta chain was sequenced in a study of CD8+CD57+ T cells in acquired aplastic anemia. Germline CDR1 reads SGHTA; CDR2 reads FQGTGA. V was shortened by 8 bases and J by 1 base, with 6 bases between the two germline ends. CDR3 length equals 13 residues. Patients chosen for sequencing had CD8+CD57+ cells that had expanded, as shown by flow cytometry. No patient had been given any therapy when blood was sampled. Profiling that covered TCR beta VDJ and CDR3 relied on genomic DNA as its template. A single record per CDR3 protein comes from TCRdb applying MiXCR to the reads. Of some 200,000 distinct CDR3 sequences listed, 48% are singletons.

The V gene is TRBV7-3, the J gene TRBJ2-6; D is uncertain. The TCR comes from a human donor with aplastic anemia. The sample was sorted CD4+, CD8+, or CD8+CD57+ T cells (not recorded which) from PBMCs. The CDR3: CASAPSGANVLTF. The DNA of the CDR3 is TGTGCCAGCGCGCCTTCTGGGGCCAACGTCCTGACTTTC.